This T cell receptor beta chain was recorded in a study of cytomegalovirus exposure and HLA in healthy donors. A multiplex PCR was run with 60 Vbeta primers and 13 Jbeta primers. The repertoire was sequenced with immunoSEQ multiplex PCR; TCRdb's copy has only in-frame clones and lacks some. The data contain roughly 200,000 clones, over 60% of them singletons. This clone was detected only once. The V gene's germline CDR1 is SGDLS and CDR2 YYNGEE. This CDR3 has 16 amino acids. V shed 1 base, J shed 6 bases, and the junction held 8 bases outside the gene matches. This rearrangement joins TRBV9 to TRBJ2-3, with 10 positions matching TRBD2. Sequences were obtained from PBMCs. The sequence was obtained from a woman in her twenties or thirties in good health and CMV-seropositive. CDR3: CASSVSPSGSSDTQYF. Written as DNA, the CDR3 is TGTGCCAGCAGCGTAAGTCCTAGCGGGAGTAGCGATACGCAGTATTTT.